This T cell receptor beta chain was identified in a study of cytomegalovirus exposure and HLA in healthy donors. Germline loops: CDR1 MDHEN, CDR2 SYDVKM. Trimming cost V 4 bases and J 0 bases, with 7 bases left between them. This CDR3 spans 15 amino acids. PCR employed 60 Vbeta and 13 Jbeta primers. The method was immunoSEQ multiplex PCR; TCRdb's version includes in-frame clones alone and lacks a portion of them. Found here are around 63,000 clones, over 75% of them singletons; the top ten hold over 9.5%. Study outcomes and limitations: A cluster of highly shared sequence variants was likely a sequencing artifact.

Turning to this clone: The antigen remains undetermined.

Input material: PBMCs. The rearrangement uses TRBV28 and TRBJ2-6; D not certain. The clonotype originates from a man aged 40-49 years in good health and CMV-seronegative. This chain's CDR3 is CASSSLPSGANVLTF. Written as DNA, the CDR3 is TGTGCCAGCAGTTCCCTCCCCTCTGGGGCCAACGTCCTGACTTTC.